These 14 T cell receptor beta chains came from one sample sequenced in a study of blood T cell repertoires in COVID-19. The method was immunoSEQ multiplex PCR; TCRdb's version includes in-frame clones alone and lacks a portion of them. The sample includes some 310,000 clones, around 87% of them seen just once. Sequencing used peripheral blood. The origin of the receptors is a man in his fifties or sixties with active or convalescent COVID-19.

The chain recombines TRBV2 with TRBJ1-2, with a weak D call TRBD1 (6 bases). This CDR3 comprises 15 residues. CDR1 and CDR2 from the germline V gene are SNHLY and FYNNEI. The V end lost 6 bases, the J end lost 4 bases, and 18 bases lay between the germline ends. CDR3 in DNA: TGTGCCAGCAGCCCGAGGCGGGGGCGCGGCTATGGCTACACCTTC. Residues: CASSPRRGRGYGYTF.

The rearrangement joins TRBV28 to TRBJ1-2; no clear D gene. The CDR3 has 14 amino acids. Trimming removed 2 bases from V and 4 bases from J, with 11 bases in between. The germline gives CDR1 MDHEN, CDR2 SYDVKM. CDR3 sequence reads: CASSLSSTSYGYTF. The CDR3 nucleotides read TGTGCCAGCAGTTTAAGCTCCACTTCCTATGGCTACACCTTC.

The chain employs TRBV19 and TRBJ1-4; 8 bases fit TRBD1. The CDR3 covers 14 residues. Germline-derived CDR1 and CDR2 are LNHDA and SQIVND (reference sequence). J was trimmed by 6 bases and V by 6 bases; bases with no gene match: 6. The CDR3 region has the DNA TGTGCCAGTAGCCAGCTGACAGGGGATGAAAAACTGTTTTTT. Its translation: CASSQLTGDEKLFF. The full variable domain, rest sourced from reference TRBV19 and TRBJ1-4, is DGGITQSPKYLFRKEGQNVTLSCEQNLNHDAMYWYRQDPGQGLRLIYYSQIVNDFQKGDIAEGYSVSREKKESFPLTVTSAQKNPTAFYLCASSQLTGDEKLFFGSGTQLSVL.

The chain links TRBV27 to TRBJ2-3; D remains unclear. V was clipped by 11 bases and J by 0 bases, with 3 bases between them. The CDR3 is 10 amino acids. CDR1 is MNHEY and CDR2 is SMNVEV in the germline V gene (reference sequence). In nucleotides, the CDR3 is TGTGCCTCTAGCACAGATACGCAGTATTTT. It translates to CASSTDTQYF.

The chain employs TRBV7-9 and TRBJ2-7; D possibly corresponds to TRBD2 (6 bases). The CDR3 consists of 14 residues. Germline assignment: CDR1 SEHNR and CDR2 FQNEAQ (reference sequence). Trimming removed 1 base at V and 2 bases at J, with 9 bases between. As DNA, the CDR3 is TGTGCCAGCAGCTTAGTAGCGGTTCCCTACGAGCAGTACTTC. Protein sequence: CASSLVAVPYEQYF.

This chain uses TRBV18 with TRBJ2-7; TRBD1 matches 8 bases. The germline gives CDR1 KGHSH, CDR2 LQKENI. The CDR3 runs to 14 residues. J was trimmed by 4 bases and V by 4 bases; bases with no gene match: 6. The CDR3 region has the DNA TGTGCCAGCTCACTCACAGGGGGAGTGTACGAGCAGTACTTC. It codes for CASSLTGGVYEQYF.

This sequence joins TRBV28 and TRBJ1-5; the D gene is possibly TRBD1 (5 bases). The CDR3 loop spans 14 amino acids. Trimming shortened V by 7 bases and J by 7 bases, and 17 bases separated the two germline ends. Looked up from germline, CDR1 is MDHEN and CDR2 is SYDVKM. The CDR3 nucleotides are TGTGCCAGCATCAACCCAGGGCTTGGACAGCCCCAGCATTTT. Residues: CASINPGLGQPQHF.

The chain couples TRBV29-1 to TRBJ2-3; D is perhaps TRBD1 (5 bases). Germline-derived CDR1 and CDR2 are SQVTM and ANQGSEA. The CDR3 contains 14 residues. V shed 4 bases and J shed 0 bases, with 11 bases lying between them. The CDR3 nucleotides are TGCAGCGTTGGGATAGCAGGGAGCACAGATACGCAGTATTTT. Residues: CSVGIAGSTDTQYF.

In its sample, this clone was seen a few times. The chain links TRBV7-2 to TRBJ1-4; D unresolved. Looked up from germline, CDR1 is SGHTA and CDR2 is FQGNSA. This CDR3 has 14 residues. V lost 5 bases, J lost 2 bases, and 9 bases lay in between. The CDR3 loop is CASSPYTTNEKLFF. The CDR3 region has the DNA TGTGCCAGCAGCCCGTACACGACTAATGAAAAACTGTTTTTT.

The CDR3 sequence is CASSYSGTGYAFF. In DNA form, the CDR3 reads TGTGCCAGCAGTTACTCAGGGACAGGGTACGCTTTCTTT. The chain employs TRBV6-5 and TRBJ1-1; 9 bases agree with TRBD1. The CDR3 is made up of 13 amino acids. With V trimmed by 0 bases and J by 11 bases, 4 bases remained unmatched. From germline, CDR1 is MNHEY and CDR2 SVGAGI.

This clone was observed a handful of times. The V call is TRBV15, the J call TRBJ2-3; D possibly corresponds to TRBD2 (6 bases). The germline V gene has CDR1 LNHNV and CDR2 YYDKDF (reference sequence). This CDR3 has 15 residues. Trimming removed 1 base at V and 4 bases at J, with 12 bases between. CDR3 DNA: TGTGCCACCAGCAGAGGCCGGGACTTGGCAGATACGCAGTATTTT. Residues: CATSRGRDLADTQYF.

The chain carries TRBV11-2 and TRBJ2-2, with 9 bases matching TRBD2. This CDR3 comprises 16 residues. Unmatched junction bases numbered 5, after V lost 4 bases and J lost 2 bases. Germline V gives CDR1 SGHAT, CDR2 FQNNGV. The CDR3 DNA reads TGTGCCAGCAGCTCAGAACTAGCGGGCAACACCGGGGAGCTGTTTTTT. It is translated as CASSSELAGNTGELFF.

A note on this clone: Within the sample, other DNA sequences also encode this same CDR3. J is TRBJ2-5 and V is TRBV5-4; 7 nucleotides align to TRBD2. The V and J ends lost 4 bases and 1 base, in that order; junction bases with no gene match: 4. This CDR3 has 14 residues. The germline CDR1 and CDR2 sequences are SGHNT and YYREEE (reference sequence). The CDR3 DNA sequence: TGTGCCAGCAGCCTAGGCGGGAGCCAAGAGACCCAGTACTTC. The encoded protein is CASSLGGSQETQYF.

The chain is built from TRBV3-1 (or the pseudogene TRBV3-2) and TRBJ2-7; 13 nucleotides match TRBD2. CDR3 length equals 15 residues. V lost 4 bases, J lost 4 bases, and 4 bases stayed unmatched. Germline-derived CDR1 and CDR2 are LGHDT and YNNKEL (reference sequence). The CDR3 is CASSLTSGRRYEQYF. The CDR3 region has the DNA TGTGCCAGCAGCCTGACTAGCGGGAGGCGGTACGAGCAGTACTTC.